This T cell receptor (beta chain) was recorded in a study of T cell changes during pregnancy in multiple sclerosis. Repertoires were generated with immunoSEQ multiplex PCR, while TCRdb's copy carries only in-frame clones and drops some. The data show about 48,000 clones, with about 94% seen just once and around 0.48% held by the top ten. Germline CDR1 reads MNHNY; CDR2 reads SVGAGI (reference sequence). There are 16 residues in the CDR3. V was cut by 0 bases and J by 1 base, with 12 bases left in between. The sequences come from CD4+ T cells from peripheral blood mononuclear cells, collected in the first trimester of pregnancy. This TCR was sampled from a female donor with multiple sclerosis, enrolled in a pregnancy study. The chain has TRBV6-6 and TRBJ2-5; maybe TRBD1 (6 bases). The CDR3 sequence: CASSYSPDRLQETQYF. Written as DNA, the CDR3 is TGTGCCAGCAGTTACTCCCCCGACAGGCTCCAAGAGACCCAGTACTTC.